What follows are 15 T cell receptor beta chains derived from one specimen sequenced in a study of shared clonotypes between healthy human individuals. Generated by immunoSEQ multiplex PCR, the TCRdb table keeps only in-frame clones and is missing some. This sample yields 600,000 to 800,000 clones, of which 72% are seen a single time; roughly 1.8% belongs to the top ten. Sequencing was done on a sample of memory CD4+ T cells sorted from blood. Subset reported: CD45RA-negative fraction. The source of these receptors is a woman in her thirties in good health.

V gene TRBV6-1 combines with J gene TRBJ2-1; the match to TRBD2 covers 12 bases. With 4 bases clipped from V and 6 bases from J, the junction kept 10 bases outside the gene matches. Germline V gene sequence: CDR1 MNHNS, CDR2 SASEGT. The CDR3 length is 17 residues. The CDR3 is CASSGGRLAGVGNEQFF. CDR3 coding DNA: TGTGCCAGCAGTGGGGGCCGACTAGCGGGAGTTGGCAATGAGCAGTTCTTC.

Worth noting for this clone: A much bigger clone sits one base away, suggesting this may be a read error. The V gene is TRBV27, the J gene TRBJ2-1, with 7 bases that match TRBD1. This CDR3 has 15 residues. The V gene's germline CDR1 is MNHEY and CDR2 SMNVEV (reference sequence). The V gene end was trimmed by 5 bases and the J gene end by 2 bases; junction bases not matched to a gene: 6. CDR3 in DNA: TGTGCCAGCAGTGAAGCGACAGGGCCCTACAATGAGCAGTTCTTC. It is translated as CASSEATGPYNEQFF.

The V call is TRBV28, the J call TRBJ1-4, with 11 positions matching TRBD1. V gave up 5 bases and J gave up 7 bases; unmatched junction bases: 9. This CDR3 comprises 16 residues. Germline V gives CDR1 MDHEN, CDR2 SYDVKM. The CDR3 nucleotides are TGTGCCAGCAGTCCGGGACAGGGGGTTCTTGGTGAAAAACTGTTTTTT. This codes for CASSPGQGVLGEKLFF. Looking up the rest from reference TRBV28 and TRBJ1-4 gives the full variable domain: DVKVTQSSRYLVKRTGEKVFLECVQDMDHENMFWYRQDPGLGLRLIYFSYDVKMKEKGDIPEGYSVSREKKERFSLILESASTNQTSMYLCASSPGQGVLGEKLFFGSGTQLSVL.

CDR3 sequence reads: CASSVTSGSTDTQYF. For the CDR3, the DNA is TGTGCCAGCAGCGTGACTAGCGGGAGCACAGATACGCAGTATTTT. The chain employs TRBV7-9 and TRBJ2-3; the match to TRBD2 covers 10 bases. The CDR3 spans 15 residues. The V gene end was trimmed by 5 bases and the J gene end by 0 bases; junction bases not matched to a gene: 2. Germline loops: CDR1 SEHNR, CDR2 FQNEAQ (reference sequence).

This chain connects TRBV10-3 to TRBJ1-5; no clear D. The CDR3 is made up of 14 amino acids. Germline-derived CDR1 and CDR2 are ENHRY and SYGVKD. With 3 bases removed from V and 7 bases from J, the gap between germline ends came to 13 bases. CDR3 sequence (DNA): TGTGCCATCAGTGATTCGTCGGGAGGCCAGCCCCAGCATTTT. It is translated as CAISDSSGGQPQHF.

This clone appeared once. The rearrangement joins TRBV27 to TRBJ2-1, with no clear D. Trimming took 4 bases from V and 7 from J, leaving 8 bases between them. The germline gives CDR1 MNHEY, CDR2 SMNVEV (reference sequence). CDR3 length equals 12 residues. The CDR3 sequence is CASSSVLNEQFF. Written as DNA, the CDR3 is TGTGCCAGCAGTTCAGTCCTTAATGAGCAGTTCTTC.

This clone was counted a few times. This rearrangement joins TRBV18 to TRBJ2-7, with TRBD2 as a possible D gene (5 bases). The V gene lost 3 bases and the J gene lost 2 bases, with 11 bases spanning the gap. The germline V gene has CDR1 KGHSH and CDR2 LQKENI. This CDR3 spans 14 amino acids. CDR3 protein: CASSPLDYAYEQYF. The CDR3 nucleotides read TGTGCCAGCTCACCTCTTGACTACGCCTACGAGCAGTACTTC.

As to this clone: At the DNA level, this CDR3 is encoded by other sequences in the same sample as well. The chain links TRBV18 to TRBJ1-5; 8 positions agree with TRBD1. The CDR3 covers 14 residues. The ends lost 3 bases at V and 6 bases at J; junction bases unmatched: 4. Per germline, CDR1 KGHSH and CDR2 LQKENI. In DNA form, the CDR3 reads TGTGCCAGCTCACCTGGCCAGGGGGCTCAGCCCCAGCATTTT. Protein product: CASSPGQGAQPQHF.

The table lists this clone with many counts. The chain links TRBV29-1 to TRBJ2-1; 7 positions match TRBD1. This CDR3 has 11 residues. CDR1 and CDR2 from the germline V gene are SQVTM and ANQGSEA. V shed 7 bases and J 6 bases; nucleotides not matched to a gene: 3. CDR3 coding DNA: TGCAGCGGTGACAGGGCCAATGAGCAGTTCTTC. It codes for CSGDRANEQFF.

The chain links TRBV18 to TRBJ1-1; maybe TRBD1 (5 bases). Germline CDR1 and CDR2: KGHSH and LQKENI. The length of the CDR3 is 15 residues. The V and J ends lost 2 bases and 2 bases respectively, with 12 bases between them. The CDR3 is CASSPEQGKNTEAFF. CDR3 in DNA: TGTGCCAGCTCACCAGAGCAGGGCAAAAACACTGAAGCTTTCTTT.

V is TRBV11-2 and J is TRBJ1-4; D uncertain. V was pared by 2 bases and J by 6 bases, with 13 bases between. This CDR3 has 15 residues. From germline, CDR1 is SGHAT and CDR2 FQNNGV. The CDR3 here is CASSLSLAVDEKLFF. CDR3 nucleotide sequence: TGTGCCAGCAGCTTAAGCCTGGCTGTGGATGAAAAACTGTTTTTT.

The J gene is TRBJ2-7, the V gene TRBV29-1; 8 bases align to TRBD1. Germline CDR1 SQVTM, CDR2 ANQGSEA. Trimming removed 5 bases from V and 3 bases from J; junction bases left unmatched: 9. The CDR3 totals 14 residues. CDR3 amino acids: CSVSPTGEVYEQYF. The CDR3 nucleotides read TGCAGCGTTTCCCCGACAGGGGAAGTCTACGAGCAGTACTTC.

V usage is TRBV6-1 and J usage is TRBJ2-1; possibly TRBD2 for D (6 bases). Trimming removed 2 bases at V and 3 bases at J, with 11 bases between. Germline CDR1 MNHNS, CDR2 SASEGT. The CDR3 consists of 15 residues. The CDR3 coding sequence is TGTGCCAGCAGTGAAATGGGCGGGAACTACAATGAGCAGTTCTTC. This codes for CASSEMGGNYNEQFF.

The chain recombines TRBV28 with TRBJ1-1, with 10 bases aligning to TRBD1. CDR3 length equals 15 residues. CDR1 and CDR2 from the germline V gene are MDHEN and SYDVKM. Trimming removed 6 bases from V and 4 bases from J; junction bases left unmatched: 8. This CDR3 is CASRAGTGVGTEAFF. In DNA form, the CDR3 reads TGTGCCAGCAGGGCCGGGACAGGGGTGGGCACTGAAGCTTTCTTT.

This chain connects TRBV19 to TRBJ1-5, with 8 positions matching TRBD1. The CDR3 extends over 14 amino acids. Per the germline V gene, CDR1 is LNHDA and CDR2 is SQIVND (reference sequence). Trimming removed 4 bases from V and 5 bases from J; junction bases left unmatched: 4. The CDR3, as DNA: TGTGCCAGTAGTAGGACAGGGAAGCATCAGCCCCAGCATTTT. It translates to CASSRTGKHQPQHF. The complete variable domain, with remaining parts taken from reference TRBV19 and TRBJ1-5, reads DGGITQSPKYLFRKEGQNVTLSCEQNLNHDAMYWYRQDPGQGLRLIYYSQIVNDFQKGDIAEGYSVSREKKESFPLTVTSAQKNPTAFYLCASSRTGKHQPQHFGDGTRLSIL.